This T cell receptor (beta chain) was captured by sequencing in a study of spatial heterogeneity in lung cancer. About the research overall: TCR and UMI combinations that were unique each appeared, on average, more than ten times in raw reads.

General study points: In blood, ubiquitous expanded tumor TCRs appeared more at resection than follow-up.

This clonotype has a count of ten or more. Its antigen is undetermined. Regarding time point: sample taken at primary tumor resection. Tumor, nontumor lung or frozen PBMC supplied whole RNA that was sequenced unsorted. The donor population consisted of about 75 patients with untreated, early-stage non-small cell lung cancer. The presence of a unique molecular identifier marked each TCR cDNA molecule. TCRdb processed the 5' RACE reads anew with MiXCR; each CDR3 protein has one entry. This repertoire shows about 15,000 distinct CDR3 sequences, 7.9% found once; its top ten account for roughly 34%. V lost 5 bases to trimming and J lost 4 bases, with 27 bases between them. The CDR3 has 18 residues. The germline V gene has CDR1 SGDLS and CDR2 YYNGEE.

The source was PBMCs, collected at surgery. The TCR originated in a female donor with early-stage non-small cell lung cancer. This rearrangement joins TRBV9 to TRBJ1-2, with unresolved D. CDR3 amino acids: CASSQAAVSRADFYGYTF. The DNA of the CDR3 is TGTGCCAGCAGTCAAGCCGCCGTTTCCCGGGCGGACTTCTATGGCTACACCTTC. The variable domain in full, with the rest retrieved from reference TRBV9 and TRBJ1-2, is DSGVTQTPKHLITATGQRVTLRCSPRSGDLSVYWYQQSLDQGLQFLIQYYNGEERAKGNILERFSAQQFPDLHSELNLSSLELGDSALYFCASSQAAVSRADFYGYTFGSGTRLTVV.